The 18 T cell receptor beta chains presented below share a single source sample, sequenced in a study of neurological immune-mediated disorders. One entry per CDR3 protein, called by TCRdb with MiXCR from the 5' RACE reads. The sample consists of tens of thousands of distinct CDR3 sequences, 2% to 3% of them appearing once. Sequencing input: PBMCs. The receptors were sampled from a man in his fifties or sixties with multiple sclerosis.

This clonotype was seen ten or more times. Possible read error: a much larger clone is one base away. V and J are TRBV20-1 and TRBJ2-5; D gene unclear. The CDR3 loop spans 11 amino acids. CDR1 is DFQATT, CDR2 SNEGSKA, per germline (reference sequence). The CDR3: CSARPAENQYF. DNA for the CDR3: TGCAGTGCTAGACCGGCGGAGAACCAGTACTTC.

The sample holds many counts of this clonotype. The chain is built from TRBV27 and TRBJ1-5; D is possibly TRBD1 (6 bases). The V end was cut by 6 bases, the J end by 4 bases, with 13 bases between. Germline V gives CDR1 MNHEY, CDR2 SMNVEV (reference sequence). CDR3 length: 14 residues. The CDR3, as DNA: TGTGCCAGCAGACTCACAGGGATAAATCAGCCCCAGCATTTT. Amino acids: CASRLTGINQPQHF.

The table lists this clonotype with many counts. The genes are TRBV5-1 and TRBJ2-7; 9 bases fit TRBD1. Per the germline V gene, CDR1 is SGHRS and CDR2 is YFSETQ. Trimming at V came to 0 bases and at J to 2 bases, leaving 3 bases not matched to a gene. The CDR3 length is 15 residues. The CDR3 here is CASSLEGQGTYEQYF. Written as DNA, the CDR3 is TGCGCCAGCAGCTTGGAAGGACAGGGGACCTACGAGCAGTACTTC.

In this sample, this clonotype turned up many times. V gene TRBV20-1 combines with J gene TRBJ1-2, with D unresolved. Trimming took 6 bases from V and 4 from J, leaving 18 bases between them. The germline gives CDR1 DFQATT, CDR2 SNEGSKA (reference sequence). CDR3 length: 14 residues. In nucleotides, the CDR3 is TGCAGTGCACAGCGACGGTCAAATTCCTATGGCTACACCTTC. It codes for CSAQRRSNSYGYTF.

There are many counts of this clonotype. The rearrangement uses TRBV24-1 and TRBJ2-7; 7 positions match TRBD1. The V segment lost 7 bases and the J segment 2 bases; nucleotides outside the gene matches: 4. CDR1 is KGHDR and CDR2 is SFDVKD in the germline V gene. The CDR3 contains 13 residues. The chain's CDR3 is CATSGDSPYEQYF. In DNA, the CDR3 is TGTGCCACCAGCGGGGACAGCCCCTACGAGCAGTACTTC.

This clonotype came up many times. The rearrangement links TRBV7-2 to TRBJ2-3; D ambiguous. Deletions cut 2 bases from V and 3 bases from J, with 6 bases between. The CDR3 totals 13 residues. CDR1 and CDR2 from the germline V gene are SGHTA and FQGNSA. The CDR3 protein is CASSLMGTDTQYF. The DNA for the CDR3 is TGTGCCAGCAGCTTAATGGGGACAGATACGCAGTATTTT.

This clonotype was recorded many times. V is TRBV7-2 and J is TRBJ2-7; 13 bases map to TRBD2. CDR3 size: 16 residues. The germline CDR1 and CDR2 sequences are SGHTA and FQGNSA. V was pared by 5 bases and J by 7 bases, with 11 bases of the junction left unmatched. CDR3 loop: CASSPRTSGGRQEQYF. The CDR3 region has the DNA TGTGCCAGCAGCCCGCGGACTAGCGGGGGACGGCAGGAGCAGTACTTC.

The sample holds many counts of this clonotype. The gene calls are TRBV4-3 and TRBJ1-6; the D is unclear. V was trimmed by 0 bases and J by 6 bases, leaving 9 bases between them. This CDR3 comprises 15 residues. Germline V gives CDR1 LGHNA, CDR2 YSLEER. This CDR3 reads CASSQDGGRNSPLHF. The CDR3 coding sequence is TGCGCCAGCAGCCAAGACGGAGGTCGTAATTCACCCCTCCACTTT.

This clonotype was seen repeatedly, ten times or more. The chain employs TRBV20-1 and TRBJ2-5, with D hard to call. Germline loops: CDR1 DFQATT, CDR2 SNEGSKA (reference sequence). The length of the CDR3 is 14 residues. Trimming took off 0 bases at V and 2 bases at J, with 10 bases between the two ends. In DNA form, the CDR3 reads TGCAGTGCTAGAGATCTGGCAAGACAAGAGACCCAGTACTTC. It yields the protein CSARDLARQETQYF.

This clonotype was observed a handful of times. This may be a read error: a much more frequent sequence differs by one nucleotide. This chain links TRBV5-1 with TRBJ2-3; D is possibly TRBD2 (5 bases). Per the germline V gene, CDR1 is SGHRS and CDR2 is YFSETQ. Trimming removed 5 bases from V and 2 bases from J, with 18 bases in between. The CDR3 runs to 16 residues. The CDR3 reads CASRRGDGSNTDTQYF. CDR3 coding DNA: TGCGCCAGCAGACGGGGTGACGGAAGTAACACAGATACGCAGTATTTT.

In its sample, this clonotype was seen a few times. The chain has TRBV28 and TRBJ2-7, with D perhaps matching TRBD1 or TRBD2 (5 bases each). V was shortened by 7 bases and J by 2 bases, with 6 bases between the two germline ends. This CDR3 has 11 residues. Germline V gene sequence: CDR1 MDHEN, CDR2 SYDVKM. DNA for the CDR3: TGTGCCAGCATGGGGGCCTACGAGCAGTACTTC. It is translated as CASMGAYEQYF.

This clonotype was detected ten times or more. The CDR3 region has the DNA TGCAGTGCTAGAGATTTGCCAGGGCGCATCTATGGCTACACCTTC. It specifies CSARDLPGRIYGYTF. The chain employs TRBV20-1 and TRBJ1-2, with a tentative D call TRBD1 (5 bases). The germline gives CDR1 DFQATT, CDR2 SNEGSKA (reference sequence). This CDR3 spans 15 amino acids. Deletions cut 0 bases from V and 4 bases from J, with 15 bases between.

This clonotype was counted at least ten times. V is TRBV6-5 and J is TRBJ2-5, with TRBD1 as a possible D gene (6 bases). V lost 3 bases and J 4 bases, leaving 15 bases between the germline ends. The CDR3 covers 15 residues. Germline V gene lookup returns CDR1 MNHEY and CDR2 SVGAGI. CDR3 in amino acids: CASSYPRQGRETQYF. CDR3 nucleotide sequence: TGTGCCAGCAGTTATCCCCGGCAGGGGAGAGAGACCCAGTACTTC.

On this clonotype: This is likely a read error, given that the CDR3 carries no conserved phenylalanine or tryptophan at its end. The chain has TRBV10-3 and TRBJ2-4; 7 bases align to TRBD1. This CDR3 comprises 16 residues. Per germline, CDR1 ENHRY and CDR2 SYGVKD. Losses at the gene ends were 3 bases for V and 2 bases for J; bases not matched to a gene: 7. The CDR3 bases are TGTGCCATCAGTGATCCGGGACAGTCGACCAAAAACATTCAGTACAAC. It specifies CAISDPGQSTKNIQYN.

At least ten counts were recorded for this clonotype. The chain joins TRBV12-3 or TRBV12-4 to TRBJ2-3, with 8 bases matching TRBD1. Unmatched junction bases numbered 4, after V lost 7 bases and J lost 1 base. The CDR3 loop spans 14 amino acids. CDR3 DNA: TGTGCCAGCATACCGGGACAGGGCACAGATACGCAGTATTTT. It is translated as CASIPGQGTDTQYF.

This clonotype was observed at least ten times. J is TRBJ2-3 and V is TRBV29-1; 9 bases agree with TRBD1. Germline values: CDR1 SQVTM, CDR2 ANQGSEA. The CDR3 consists of 16 residues. The junction had 5 bases not matched to a gene; V was cut back by 0 bases and J by 1 base. Here the CDR3 reads CSVEDLDRGGTDTQYF. In DNA, the CDR3 is TGCAGCGTTGAAGACCTGGACAGGGGAGGCACAGATACGCAGTATTTT.

This clonotype was seen at least ten times. CDR3 loop: CSVGTWTSYNEQFF. The CDR3 coding sequence is TGCAGCGTTGGCACCTGGACTAGTTACAATGAGCAGTTCTTC. The chain uses TRBV29-1 and TRBJ2-1, with TRBD2 matching 7 bases. The junction had 7 bases not matched to a gene; V was cut back by 4 bases and J by 4 bases. The CDR3 spans 14 residues. In germline, CDR1 is SQVTM, CDR2 ANQGSEA.

The table lists this clonotype with many counts. V usage is TRBV15 and J usage is TRBJ2-3, with 9 bases identical to TRBD2. CDR1 is LNHNV, CDR2 YYDKDF, per germline (reference sequence). This CDR3 has 15 residues. With V trimmed by 3 bases and J by 6 bases, 7 bases remained unmatched. CDR3 bases: TGTGCCACCAGCAGGACTAGCGGTATGGCGGATACGCAGTATTTT. Translating it yields CATSRTSGMADTQYF.